The next 4 T cell receptor beta chains were all read from a single sample in a study of long-term antiretroviral therapy in people with HIV. Version v3.0 of the immunoSEQ assay was performed at survey level. The protocol was immunoSEQ multiplex PCR, while the TCRdb copy is restricted to in-frame clones and leaves out a portion. The table includes 15,000 to 20,000 clones, around three quarters detected once. The specimen comprised unsorted PBMCs, sampled 2.2 years after starting antiretroviral therapy. Receptors originate from a man in his forties or fifties with HIV.

The gene calls are TRBV11-2 and TRBJ2-6; perhaps TRBD2 as D (6 bases). Per the germline V gene, CDR1 is SGHAT and CDR2 is FQNNGV. The CDR3 has 16 amino acids. V shed 3 bases and J shed 4 bases, with 13 bases lying between them. The CDR3 DNA follows: TGTGCCAGCAGCTTTGGCGGGGCCCCGGGGGCCAACGTCCTGACTTTC. Translating it yields CASSFGGAPGANVLTF.

This rearrangement joins TRBV7-3 to TRBJ2-1; unclear D gene. V was pared by 5 bases and J by 2 bases, with 13 bases between. The CDR3 covers 15 residues. From germline, CDR1 is SGHTA and CDR2 FQGTGA. CDR3 DNA: TGTGCCAGCAGCCAAATACTCAGCCCCTACAATGAGCAGTTCTTC. Protein product: CASSQILSPYNEQFF.

CDR3 coding DNA: TGTGCCAGCAGCTGGGACAGGTTTGGGGCCAACGTCCTGACTTTC. It translates to CASSWDRFGANVLTF. The V call is TRBV6-6, the J call TRBJ2-6, with TRBD1 matching 8 bases. The ends lost 6 bases at V and 3 bases at J; junction bases unmatched: 4. The CDR3 has 15 residues. Germline V gene lookup returns CDR1 MNHNY and CDR2 SVGAGI (reference sequence).

The chain uses TRBV27 and TRBJ2-3, with 7 nucleotides matching TRBD2. V shed 7 bases, J shed 2 bases, and the junction held 9 bases outside the gene matches. The CDR3 is made up of 15 amino acids. In germline, CDR1 is MNHEY, CDR2 SMNVEV (reference sequence). CDR3 residues: CASTRAGSLTDTQYF. The CDR3 DNA follows: TGTGCCAGCACTAGAGCGGGGAGCCTCACAGATACGCAGTATTTT.